The 22 T cell receptor beta chains in this list originate from one sample, sequenced in a study of tumor-infiltrating lymphocytes in primary liver carcinoma. Both RNA and DNA were isolated together from around 20-30 mg of bulk tissue that had not been sorted. cDNA specific to TCR beta was made from 500 to 650 ng of total RNA, with a constant-region primer employed for priming. Three nested multiplex PCR rounds of slightly modified ARM-PCR generated TCR beta libraries. With TRBV1-TRBV30 forward primers and a C-beta reverse primer, the first two PCR rounds were run for 9 to 10 cycles each. TCRdb reprocessed the multiplex PCR reads with MiXCR, giving one entry per CDR3 protein. The repertoire holds 100,000 or so distinct CDR3 sequences, with roughly 85% as singletons. The sample taken for sequencing was liver tumor tissue from sampling region 3. Subset of the sample: tumor region T3, left-lateral pole. These TCRs come from a man aged 40-49 years with primary liver carcinoma and hepatitis B virus infection.

In the case of this clonotype: At one of its ends the junction is not consistent with the germline gene, which may arise from a read error. V usage is TRBV6-5 and J usage is TRBJ2-7, with D possibly TRBD2 on 5 matching bases. Germline V gene sequence: CDR1 MNHEY, CDR2 SVGAGI. CDR3 length: 11 amino acids. The CDR3 is CVSSSGRGQYF. The CDR3 DNA sequence: TGTGTCAGCAGTTCGGGTCGCGGGCAATACTTC.

The chain carries TRBV12-3 or TRBV12-4 and TRBJ2-7; D might be TRBD2 (5 bases). This CDR3 is built from 14 residues. In DNA form, the CDR3 reads TGTGCTAGCTGCATCCCTGGACTCCCATACGAGCAGTACTTC. Translation: CASCIPGLPYEQYF.

Comments on this clonotype: Compared with germline, one end of the junction differs, possibly owing to a read error. J is TRBJ2-3 and V is TRBV4-1; D may be TRBD2 (6 bases). This CDR3 has 16 amino acids. The germline CDR1 and CDR2 sequences are MGHRA and YSYEKL. The CDR3 here is CANSQTGTGSTDTQYF. In DNA form, the CDR3 reads TGCGCCAACAGCCAGACGGGGACTGGTAGCACAGATACGCAGTATTTT.

Of note for this clonotype: The junction does not match germline at one end; this may be a read error. V and J are TRBV29-1 and TRBJ2-3; the D call may be TRBD1 or TRBD2 (5 bases each). Germline CDR1 and CDR2: SQVTM and ANQGSEA. The CDR3 covers 13 residues. CDR3 DNA: TGTAGCGTTGTTTGGGGGAGCACAGATACGCAGTATTTT. It yields the protein CSVVWGSTDTQYF.

CDR3 sequence: CASSQGATGANVLTF. The CDR3 DNA reads as TGTGCCAGCAGCCAAGGTGCAACTGGGGCCAACGTCCTGACTTTC. This chain joins TRBV14 and TRBJ2-6; D unresolved. V was shortened by 1 base and J by 2 bases, with 6 bases between the two germline ends. The CDR3 runs to 15 residues. Germline loops: CDR1 SGHDN, CDR2 FVKESK.

CDR3 region: CASTTSAVVKNIEYF. The CDR3 region has the DNA TGTGCCAGCACCACTTCGGCGGTAGTCAAAAACATCGAGTACTTC. The chain joins TRBV11-2 to TRBJ2-4; D gene unclear. CDR1 is SGHAT and CDR2 is FQNNGV in the germline V gene. The V end was cut by 7 bases, the J end by 14 bases, with 27 bases between. There are 15 residues in the CDR3.

This clonotype was recorded a few times. The junction shows a germline mismatch at one end, possibly a read error. The rearrangement links TRBV12-3 or TRBV12-4 to TRBJ1-5; D gene uncertain. The CDR3 is 14 residues long. Here the CDR3 reads CASSLEGVSQPQHF. In DNA form, the CDR3 reads TGTGCTAGCAGTTTAGAGGGAGTGAGTCAGCCCCAGCATTTT.

V gene TRBV29-1 combines with J gene TRBJ2-3; 10 bases are shared with TRBD2. The CDR3 is made up of 14 amino acids. Trimming removed 6 bases from V and 4 bases from J; junction bases left unmatched: 7. CDR1 is SQVTM, CDR2 ANQGSEA, per germline. The CDR3 reads CSVGEGTSADTQYF. Written as DNA, the CDR3 is TGCAGCGTGGGAGAGGGGACTAGCGCAGATACGCAGTATTTT.

This rearrangement joins TRBV5-6 to TRBJ2-7; possibly TRBD2 for D (6 bases). CDR1 and CDR2 from the germline V gene are SGHDT and YYEEEE. This CDR3 region has 15 residues. V lost 3 bases and J lost 10, with 23 bases in between. Written as DNA, the CDR3 is TGTGCCAGCAGCTCGACGTGCGGGGACTCCTACGTACAGTACTTC. It encodes CASSSTCGDSYVQYF.

A word on this clonotype: The conserved final phenylalanine or tryptophan is absent from the CDR3, which likely points to a read error. The chain combines TRBV6-2 or TRBV6-3 with TRBJ2-5; D not certain. The CDR3 has 14 residues. The germline V gene has CDR1 MNHEY and CDR2 SVGEGT. V lost 2 bases, J lost 1 base, and 8 bases lay in between. The CDR3 DNA reads TGTGCCAGCAGTTACACGGGTAGCCAAGAGACCCAGTACTAC. Protein product: CASSYTGSQETQYY.

Notes on this clonotype: At one end the junction does not follow the germline gene, possibly because of a read error. The chain recombines TRBV4-2 with TRBJ2-3, with a weak D call TRBD2 (6 bases). This CDR3 has 15 residues. Germline lookup yields CDR1 LGHNA and CDR2 YNFKEQ. The CDR3 spells CASSLEGGEGDMQYF. The CDR3 coding sequence is TGCGCCAGCAGCCTTGAGGGAGGAGAAGGAGATATGCAGTATTTT.

Comment on this clonotype: A read error may account for a junction end that differs from germline. This chain joins TRBV11-2 and TRBJ2-3; no clear D gene. Looked up from germline, CDR1 is SGHAT and CDR2 is FQNNGV. This CDR3 is 13 amino acids long. Written as DNA, the CDR3 is TGTACCAGCAGCTCCGTCACGGCGGATATGCAGTATTTT. Translation gives CTSSSVTADMQYF.

On this clonotype itself: Sequence at one end of the junction differs from germline and may be a read error. J is TRBJ2-1 and V is TRBV24-1, with 7 bases identical to TRBD2. The CDR3 runs to 17 residues. The germline CDR1 and CDR2 sequences are KGHDR and SFDVKD. The CDR3 loop is CATSQYSTTSSYNEQFF. CDR3 nucleotides: TGTGCCACCAGTCAATATTCTACGACTAGCTCCTACAACGAGCAGTTCTTC.

A remark on this clonotype: The conserved final phenylalanine or tryptophan is absent from the CDR3, which likely points to a read error. This rearrangement joins TRBV6-4 to TRBJ2-2; a possible D gene is TRBD1 (5 bases). Germline V gene data show CDR1 as MRHNA and CDR2 as SNTAGT. The CDR3 spans 13 residues. V lost 11 bases and J lost 8, with 18 bases in between. The CDR3 region is CACSAEGAGELFL. The CDR3 nucleotides read TGTGCCTGTAGTGCGGAAGGGGCAGGGGAGCTGTTTTTA.

Comments on this clonotype: This CDR3 is missing its conserved last phenylalanine or tryptophan, likely due to a read error. Because the CDR3's place on the DNA is in doubt, the DNA is left out and the CDR3 is given as listed by TCRdb. The J gene is TRBJ1-2, the V gene TRBV12-3 or TRBV12-4; the D call TRBD1 from the table was never checked on the DNA. The CDR3 comprises 12 residues, both ends counted. The CDR3 here is CAIGQGVDGYTS.

In the case of this clonotype: Germline is not matched at one junction end, which may reflect a read error. The genes are TRBV6-5 and TRBJ2-1, with TRBD2 matching over 7 bases. This CDR3 is 11 amino acids long. Germline V gives CDR1 MNHEY, CDR2 SVGAGI. This CDR3 is CAGGSGGEHFF. CDR3 in DNA: TGTGCCGGCGGGAGCGGTGGTGAGCATTTCTTC.

In the case of this clonotype: Just one base apart from a much larger clone, this may be a read error. This sequence joins TRBV20-1 and TRBJ1-1; TRBD1 aligns across 8 bases. The CDR3 sequence is 15 residues long. Germline CDR1 and CDR2: DFQATT and SNEGSKA (reference sequence). The CDR3 sequence: CSSREGGTGIYEAFF. The CDR3 DNA reads TGCAGTTCTAGAGAGGGAGGGACAGGAATCTATGAAGCTTTCTTT.

Remarks on this clonotype: Mismatch with germline at one junction end may stem from a read error. The V call is TRBV11-3, the J call TRBJ2-1; no clear D gene. The CDR3 covers 14 residues. Germline V gene data show CDR1 as SGHNT and CDR2 as YENEEA. CDR3 residues: CASSLGITNNEHFF. CDR3 nucleotide sequence: TGTGCCAGCAGCTTAGGCATCACGAACAATGAGCATTTCTTC.

The chain joins TRBV29-1 to TRBJ2-1; D uncertain. Trimming took 5 bases from V and 8 from J, leaving 25 bases between them. CDR3 length equals 16 residues. CDR1 SQVTM and CDR2 ANQGSEA come from the germline V gene. CDR3 in amino acids: CSVRATEPHLVDEQFF. DNA for the CDR3: TGCAGCGTTCGGGCGACTGAGCCACATTTGGTGGATGAGCAGTTCTTC.

As to this clonotype: The conserved phenylalanine or tryptophan is not found at the CDR3 terminus, so this likely reflects a read error. The V call is TRBV28, the J call TRBJ2-7; TRBD2 aligns across 7 bases. The germline CDR1 and CDR2 sequences are MDHEN and SYDVKM. CDR3 length equals 13 residues. The CDR3 sequence: CVSSASGLYEQYL. The CDR3 bases are TGTGTCAGCAGTGCTAGCGGATTATACGAGCAGTACTTA.

On this clonotype itself: One end of the junction does not line up with germline, which may come from a read error. CDR3 DNA: TGCGCCAGCAGCCAAGATCGGTCTAGCGGCTACGAGCAGTATTTC. Translation gives CASSQDRSSGYEQYF. The V and J genes are TRBV4-3 and TRBJ2-7; 7 nucleotides agree with TRBD2. The CDR3 covers 15 residues. CDR1 is LGHNA, CDR2 YSLEER, per germline.

To note about this clonotype: An end of the junction does not agree with germline; a read error may underlie this. The chain links TRBV7-8 to TRBJ2-5; D is undetermined. CDR1 and CDR2 from the germline V gene are SGHVS and FQNEAQ. This CDR3 comprises 15 residues. Written as DNA, the CDR3 is TGTGCCAGCAGCCCCCGGATAGGCTCGAAAGAGACCCAGTGCTTC. Its protein is CASSPRIGSKETQCF.